Presented here are 20 T cell receptor beta chains from one specimen sequenced in a study of shared clonotypes between healthy human individuals. The table came from immunoSEQ multiplex PCR; TCRdb's copy has only in-frame clones and leaves some out. The repertoire holds millions of clones, with about 95% as singletons. Sequencing was performed on naive CD4+ T cells sorted from blood. Subset here: CD45RA+ positively selected. The source of these receptors is a man aged 18 to 30 in good health.

The rearrangement joins TRBV19 to TRBJ2-3, with 9 bases aligning to TRBD2. In germline, CDR1 is LNHDA, CDR2 SQIVND (reference sequence). The trim removed 1 base at V and 1 base at J, leaving 3 bases unmatched. This CDR3 has 16 residues. The CDR3 DNA reads as TGTGCCAGTAGTATAGGTAGCGGGGGACGCACAGATACGCAGTATTTT. This translates into CASSIGSGGRTDTQYF. Full variable domain (outside the CDR3, taken from reference TRBV19 and TRBJ2-3): DGGITQSPKYLFRKEGQNVTLSCEQNLNHDAMYWYRQDPGQGLRLIYYSQIVNDFQKGDIAEGYSVSREKKESFPLTVTSAQKNPTAFYLCASSIGSGGRTDTQYFGPGTRLTVL.

The sample holds one count of this clone. This chain connects TRBV13 to TRBJ1-4, with TRBD1 as a possible D gene (6 bases). Germline CDR1 and CDR2: PRHDT and FYEKMQ (reference sequence). The CDR3 runs 14 residues. Trimming stripped 5 bases from V and 8 bases from J, with 15 bases between. The CDR3 DNA follows: TGTGCCAGCAGCCAACGTACAGGGAGGGAAAAACTGTTTTTT. As protein: CASSQRTGREKLFF.

J is TRBJ2-5 and V is TRBV5-1; D gene uncertain. The CDR3 is 13 residues long. The germline CDR1 and CDR2 sequences are SGHRS and YFSETQ. V was shortened by 0 bases and J by 5 bases, with 8 bases between the two germline ends. For the CDR3, the DNA is TGCGCCAGCAGCTTGGGAGAGGCGGAGACCCAGTACTTC. This gives the protein CASSLGEAETQYF.

As to this clone: The same CDR3 can be traced to other DNA sequences in this sample. This chain joins TRBV5-6 and TRBJ1-2; D not certain. In germline, CDR1 is SGHDT, CDR2 YYEEEE. This CDR3 contains 14 residues. V lost 1 base to trimming and J lost 1 base, with 8 bases between them. CDR3 DNA sequence: TGTGCCAGCAGCTTGAGGCAGCTTAACTATGGCTACACCTTC. It is translated as CASSLRQLNYGYTF.

This clone is a singleton in its sample. The chain uses TRBV14 and TRBJ1-4; D is possibly TRBD1 (6 bases). Germline lookup yields CDR1 SGHDN and CDR2 FVKESK. The CDR3 sequence is 15 residues long. V dropped 5 bases and J dropped 4 bases, with 14 bases sitting between them. CDR3 protein: CASSLKDSNNEKLFF. CDR3 sequence (DNA): TGTGCCAGCAGCTTAAAGGACAGCAATAATGAAAAACTGTTTTTT.

The chain joins TRBV18 to TRBJ2-2; 9 bases agree with TRBD2. CDR1 and CDR2 (germline): KGHSH, LQKENI. The CDR3 is 16 residues long. The J segment lost 7 bases and the V segment lost 0 bases, leaving 6 bases of the junction unmatched. This chain's CDR3 is CASSPPVAGVIGELFF. DNA of the CDR3: TGTGCCAGCTCACCACCGGTAGCGGGAGTGATCGGGGAGCTGTTTTTT.

The V gene is TRBV2, the J gene TRBJ2-7, with a weak D call TRBD1 (5 bases). The CDR3 totals 12 residues. Trimming shortened V by 8 bases and J by 8 bases, and 16 bases separated the two germline ends. From germline, CDR1 is SNHLY and CDR2 FYNNEI. The CDR3 DNA follows: TGTGCCAGCGATAAACCTGACAGTCAGCAGTACTTC. It yields the protein CASDKPDSQQYF.

J is TRBJ1-4 and V is TRBV28; D remains unclear. Germline values: CDR1 MDHEN, CDR2 SYDVKM. Trimming cost V 2 bases and J 13 bases, with 11 bases left between them. The CDR3 length is 12 residues. Here the CDR3 reads CASSLLRNRLFF. In DNA form, the CDR3 reads TGTGCCAGCAGTTTACTGCGGAATCGACTGTTTTTT.

The gene calls are TRBV10-2 and TRBJ1-1; no definite D call. Trimming took off 0 bases at V and 5 bases at J, with 10 bases between the two ends. The germline CDR1 and CDR2 sequences are WSHSY and SAAADI. The CDR3 contains 14 residues. The chain's CDR3 is CASSESVGATEAFF. The CDR3 DNA sequence: TGCGCCAGCAGTGAGTCGGTTGGTGCGACTGAAGCTTTCTTT.

The rearrangement uses TRBV11-2 and TRBJ2-3; 7 bases are a match to TRBD1. Germline CDR1 reads SGHAT; CDR2 reads FQNNGV. CDR3 length: 17 amino acids. V lost 1 base to trimming and J lost 0 bases; unmatched junction nucleotides: 7. CDR3 in DNA: TGTGCCAGCAGCTTAGCCCAGACAGGGCTTAGCACAGATACGCAGTATTTT. Protein sequence: CASSLAQTGLSTDTQYF.

The chain recombines TRBV7-2 with TRBJ2-2, with D hard to call. Trimming took 4 bases from V and 6 from J, leaving 12 bases between them. The germline gives CDR1 SGHTA, CDR2 FQGNSA. The CDR3 loop spans 14 amino acids. CDR3 nucleotide sequence: TGTGCCAGCAGCTCTATAGGTGGGGCCGGGGAGCTGTTTTTT. It specifies CASSSIGGAGELFF.

The chain recombines TRBV27 with TRBJ1-3; D is unclear. Trimming shortened V by 7 bases and J by 0 bases, and 10 bases separated the two germline ends. Germline V lookup: CDR1 MNHEY, CDR2 SMNVEV (reference sequence). CDR3 length: 14 residues. The CDR3, as DNA: TGTGCCAGCAATAGGGATTGCTCTGGAAACACCATATATTTT. Translating it yields CASNRDCSGNTIYF.

This rearrangement joins TRBV5-1 to TRBJ2-7; 13 bases map to TRBD2. V trimming: 4 bases; J trimming: 0 bases; junction bases outside the gene matches: 7. CDR1 and CDR2 (germline): SGHRS, YFSETQ. The CDR3 consists of 17 residues. In DNA, the CDR3 is TGCGCCAGCAGCCCGGGACTAGCGGGAACTCGCTCCTACGAGCAGTACTTC. As protein: CASSPGLAGTRSYEQYF.

The V and J genes are TRBV28 and TRBJ2-7; no definite D call. The CDR3 runs to 13 residues. Trimming stripped 5 bases from V and 4 bases from J, with 12 bases between. The germline V gene has CDR1 MDHEN and CDR2 SYDVKM. CDR3 sequence reads: CASSVRHPYEQYF. The CDR3 DNA reads TGTGCCAGCAGTGTCCGACACCCTTACGAGCAGTACTTC.

The CDR3 sequence is CASSLEGLAVTDTQYF. The CDR3 DNA sequence: TGCGCCAGCAGCCTGGAGGGACTAGCGGTCACAGATACGCAGTATTTT. The chain is built from TRBV5-1 and TRBJ2-3; 11 bases are shared with TRBD2. Trimming took 4 bases from V and 2 from J; bases not matched to a gene: 6. The CDR3 runs 16 residues. In germline, CDR1 is SGHRS, CDR2 YFSETQ.

The chain has TRBV28 and TRBJ1-2; perhaps TRBD1 as D (5 bases). There are 16 residues in the CDR3. Germline CDR1 reads MDHEN; CDR2 reads SYDVKM. V was trimmed by 3 bases and J by 8 bases, leaving 22 bases between them. The CDR3 nucleotides read TGTGCCAGCAGTTTTAATCCCCCCCCGGCCGGACAAGGCTACACCTTC. This codes for CASSFNPPPAGQGYTF.

The rearrangement uses TRBV11-2 and TRBJ2-2; D is perhaps TRBD1 (5 bases). Per germline, CDR1 SGHAT and CDR2 FQNNGV. The CDR3 contains 15 residues. V lost 4 bases and J lost 5, with 14 bases in between. CDR3: CASSSSGKWTGELFF. CDR3 in DNA: TGTGCCAGCAGCTCATCAGGGAAGTGGACCGGGGAGCTGTTTTTT.

The J gene is TRBJ1-1, the V gene TRBV18; the D is unclear. V lost 2 bases and J 6 bases, leaving 7 bases between the germline ends. The CDR3 covers 12 residues. The germline CDR1 and CDR2 sequences are KGHSH and LQKENI. The CDR3 loop is CASSPYVAEAFF. The CDR3 nucleotides read TGTGCCAGCTCACCATATGTGGCTGAAGCTTTCTTT.

The rearrangement uses TRBV6-6 and TRBJ2-7; 7 nucleotides align to TRBD1. Germline V gene sequence: CDR1 MNHNY, CDR2 SVGAGI (reference sequence). Trimming took 8 bases from V and 6 from J; bases not matched to a gene: 13. The CDR3 covers 14 residues. The CDR3 sequence is CASSKGAGGIEQYF. The CDR3 bases are TGTGCCAGCTCGAAGGGGGCAGGGGGAATCGAGCAGTACTTC.

This clone was observed once. The CDR3 DNA reads as TGTGCCTGGAGTGGTTCGACAGGACCTGCAACTAATGAAAAACTGTTTTTT. Translation: CAWSGSTGPATNEKLFF. V usage is TRBV30 and J usage is TRBJ1-4; D is perhaps TRBD1 (6 bases). CDR3 size: 17 residues. CDR1 GTSNPN and CDR2 SVGIG come from the germline V gene (reference sequence). With 1 base removed from V and 0 bases from J, the gap between germline ends came to 15 bases.